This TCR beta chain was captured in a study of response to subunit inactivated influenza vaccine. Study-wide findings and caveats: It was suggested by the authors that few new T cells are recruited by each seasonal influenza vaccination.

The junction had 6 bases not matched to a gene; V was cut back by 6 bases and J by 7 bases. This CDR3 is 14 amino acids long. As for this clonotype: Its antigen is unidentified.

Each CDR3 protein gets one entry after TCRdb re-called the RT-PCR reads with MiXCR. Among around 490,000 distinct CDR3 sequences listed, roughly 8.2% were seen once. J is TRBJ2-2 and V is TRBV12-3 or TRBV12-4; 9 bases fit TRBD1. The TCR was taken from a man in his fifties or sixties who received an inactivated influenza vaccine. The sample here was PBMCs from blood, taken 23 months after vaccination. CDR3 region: CASRRTGEDGELFF. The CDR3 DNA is TGTGCCAGCAGGCGGACAGGGGAGGACGGGGAGCTGTTTTTT.